This is a list of T cell receptor beta chains from one sample in a study of T cell changes during pregnancy in multiple sclerosis. Repertoires were generated with immunoSEQ multiplex PCR, while TCRdb's copy carries only in-frame clones and drops some. The sample shows around 50,000 clones, 92% of them seen only once. The source material was CD4+ T cells from peripheral blood mononuclear cells, sampled after pregnancy. These receptors all come from a female donor in good health, enrolled as a control in a pregnancy study. Both conserved end residues are part of each CDR3. Each record gives: D gene, J gene, V gene, clone size, CDR3 DNA, CDR3 protein. D genes are given only for firm matches. Where a row states a size, it is once, few, many or the class of an expanded clone; other rows omit it.

D: -
J: TRBJ1-3
V: TRBV7-9
size: few
DNA: TGTGCCAGCAGCCCCGTACCGACAGCGGCCCGGGGGGGAAACACCATATATTTT
CDR3: CASSPVPTAARGGNTIYF

D: -
J: TRBJ1-1
V: TRBV2
size: -
DNA: TGTGCCACCCTGACACCCCAGGACAGAGAAGCTTTCTTT
CDR3: CATLTPQDREAFF

D: TRBD1
J: TRBJ1-5
V: TRBV28
size: -
DNA: TGTGCCAGTCTATCGACAGGGGGCCTACAGCCCCAGCATTTT
CDR3: CASLSTGGLQPQHF

D: TRBD1
J: TRBJ1-5
V: TRBV10-3
size: -
DNA: TGTGCCATCAGTACCGGGACAGGGGGCACCTTCAATCAGCCCCAGCATTTT
CDR3: CAISTGTGGTFNQPQHF

D: -
J: TRBJ1-1
V: TRBV18
size: few
DNA: TGTGCCAGCTCACCGGTTGGAGGGACGAACACTGAAGCTTTCTTT
CDR3: CASSPVGGTNTEAFF

D: -
J: TRBJ2-7
V: TRBV29-1
size: -
DNA: TGCAGCGTTGTCAGGGACTACGAGCAGTACTTC
CDR3: CSVVRDYEQYF

D: TRBD1
J: TRBJ1-1
V: TRBV29-1
size: -
DNA: TGCAGCGTGACAGGGCTGGACACTGAAGCTTTCTTT
CDR3: CSVTGLDTEAFF

D: -
J: TRBJ2-5
V: TRBV28
size: -
DNA: TGTGCCAGCAGTACCTTACAGGGGGGGCTAGGGACCCAGTACTTC
CDR3: CASSTLQGGLGTQYF

D: -
J: TRBJ1-1
V: TRBV30
size: -
DNA: TGTGCCTGGAGTAACAACAGGGTTACTTTCTTT
CDR3: CAWSNNRVTFF

D: -
J: TRBJ1-2
V: TRBV5-1
size: -
DNA: TGCGCCAGCAGCTTTGCGGGGTCAGGACGTGGCTACACCTTC
CDR3: CASSFAGSGRGYTF